This TCR beta chain derives from a study of beta chain features in type 1 diabetes. The CDR3 sequence is 15 residues long. CDR1 is SQVTM and CDR2 is ANQGSEA in the germline V gene. V was pared by 4 bases and J by 3 bases, with 10 bases of the junction left unmatched. Every bit of the isolated RNA underwent reverse transcription, so sequencing read expressed TCRB transcripts. Only in-frame clones appear in the TCRdb table, and some are missing; sequencing was by immunoSEQ multiplex PCR. The sample comprises about 28,000 clones, almost 65% of which are singletons, and 2% to 2.5% rests with the top ten. Findings and limits, study-wide: In all four CD4+ subsets, TCRB CDR3 length was significantly, moderately reduced in type 1 diabetes.

The collection from each donor was one heparinised blood draw averaging roughly 100 mL. Concerning this clone itself: Its antigen is not identified.

The sequenced material came from Tregs from blood. The chain carries TRBV29-1 and TRBJ1-2; TRBD1 aligns across 8 bases. The sequence came from a woman in her thirties with type 1 diabetes. The CDR3 bases are TGCAGCGTTGGGGTGTTCAGGGGGCAGGACTATGGCTACACCTTC. It codes for CSVGVFRGQDYGYTF.